This T cell receptor (beta chain) was observed in a study of cytomegalovirus exposure and HLA in healthy donors. Study-level background: A previous analysis identified 100 million or so unique TCR beta sequences derived from around 200 million T cells.

A single count supports this clone. Researchers ran the PCR with 60 Vbeta and 13 Jbeta primers. The data were produced by immunoSEQ multiplex PCR, yet TCRdb's version contains in-frame clones alone and is incomplete. In the table there are approximately 150,000 clones, approximately 73% of which are singletons. The V segment lost 3 bases and the J segment 2 bases; nucleotides outside the gene matches: 10. CDR3 length: 17 residues. CDR1 and CDR2 (germline): MGHDK, SYGVNS. The rearrangement uses TRBV25-1 and TRBJ1-1; 9 nucleotides align to TRBD1. The sequencing input was PBMCs. The clonotype was recovered from a man between 45 and 60 years old in good health and CMV-seronegative. Here the CDR3 reads CASSDSYGTGLNTEAFF. The CDR3 DNA follows: TGTGCCAGCAGTGATTCATATGGGACAGGGCTAAACACTGAAGCTTTCTTT.